This T cell receptor (beta chain) was recovered during a study of PD-L1 blockade in urothelial cancer. V was shortened by 8 bases and J by 2 bases, with 13 bases between the two germline ends. The CDR3 spans 13 residues. Germline lookup yields CDR1 MNHNS and CDR2 SASEGT. The protocol was immunoSEQ multiplex PCR, while the TCRdb copy is restricted to in-frame clones and leaves out a portion. Found here are around 100,000 clones, over 75% of them singletons; the top ten hold 2% to 2.5%. Indicated time point: pretreatment peripheral blood. The sequencing used PBMCs, collected around atezolizumab (anti-PD-L1) treatment. This clonotype originated in a man aged 55 to 70 with urothelial cancer. This rearrangement joins TRBV6-1 to TRBJ2-7, with D possibly being TRBD1 (6 bases). The DNA of the CDR3 is TGTGCCAGCGTGACTGGGGGCGCCTACGAGCAGTACTTC. Encoded protein: CASVTGGAYEQYF.